These 30 T cell receptor beta chains share one sample of origin, sequenced in a study of molecular identifiers for immune sequencing clone quantification. TCRdb reprocessed the PCR reads via MiXCR and lists one record per CDR3 protein. This table holds about 510,000 distinct CDR3 sequences, less than 30% found once. Sample: naive CD8+ T cells from blood, with Jurkat cell RNA spiked in. Noted subset: FACS-sorted CD8+CD4-CCR7+CD45RA+ naive T cells. The receptors originated from a human donor in good health. Some libraries in this study had Jurkat cell RNA spiked in.

This clonotype appeared a few times. This sequence joins TRBV30 and TRBJ1-1; 8 bases are shared with TRBD1. The CDR3 is made up of 13 amino acids. V lost 5 bases, J lost 4 bases, and 6 bases stayed unmatched. In germline, CDR1 is GTSNPN, CDR2 SVGIG (reference sequence). CDR3 sequence (DNA): TGTGCCTGGGACAGGGGCTGGCGCACTGAAGCTTTCTTT. Translating it yields CAWDRGWRTEAFF.

A few counts support this clonotype. The chain recombines TRBV4-3 with TRBJ2-7, with D unresolved. Germline loops: CDR1 LGHNA, CDR2 YSLEER. Trimming took off 4 bases at V and 5 bases at J, with 12 bases between the two ends. CDR3 length: 13 amino acids. CDR3 loop: CASSPYLRNEQYF. CDR3 nucleotides: TGCGCCAGCAGCCCGTACCTTAGAAACGAGCAGTACTTC.

This clonotype was seen repeatedly, ten times or more. This chain links TRBV25-1 with TRBJ2-7; D gene unclear. The CDR3 length is 12 residues. V dropped 3 bases and J dropped 6 bases, with 9 bases sitting between them. CDR1 is MGHDK and CDR2 is SYGVNS in the germline V gene. The CDR3 loop is CASSESVAEQYF. The CDR3, as DNA: TGTGCCAGCAGTGAGAGTGTCGCCGAGCAGTACTTC.

The rearrangement uses TRBV12-3 or TRBV12-4 and TRBJ2-2, with a possible D match to TRBD2 (7 bases). The CDR3 runs to 16 residues. Trimming shortened V by 6 bases and J by 3 bases, and 17 bases separated the two germline ends. In nucleotides, the CDR3 is TGTGCCAGCAGGGGGGGGAAACAGGGAGACACCGGGGAGCTGTTTTTT. Its protein product is CASRGGKQGDTGELFF.

Points on this clonotype: Sequence at one end of the junction differs from germline and may be a read error. This chain joins TRBV6-5 and TRBJ2-7; maybe TRBD1 (5 bases). Germline lookup yields CDR1 MNHEY and CDR2 SVGAGI. The CDR3 is 12 residues long. CDR3 amino acids: CAGSDSSYEQYF. DNA for the CDR3: TGTGCCGGCAGCGACAGCTCCTACGAGCAGTACTTC.

This clonotype appeared many times. The J gene is TRBJ2-7, the V gene TRBV4-3; perhaps TRBD2 as D (5 bases). Germline V CDR1 and CDR2: LGHNA, YSLEER. With 0 bases removed from V and 3 bases from J, the gap between germline ends came to 12 bases. The CDR3 is 15 amino acids. The CDR3 DNA reads TGCGCCAGCAGCCAAGATGTCGGTGCGGGCTACGAGCAGTACTTC. Translation: CASSQDVGAGYEQYF.

Ten or more counts support this clonotype. This chain uses TRBV5-1 with TRBJ1-1; D remains ambiguous. The CDR3 extends over 14 amino acids. Germline CDR1 is SGHRS and CDR2 is YFSETQ. The V end lost 0 bases, the J end lost 5 bases, and 11 bases lay between the germline ends. In DNA form, the CDR3 reads TGCGCCAGCAGCTTGGAGGCGGGTTTTACTGAAGCTTTCTTT. This sequence encodes CASSLEAGFTEAFF.

In the case of this clonotype: This may be a read error, as it is one base from a much larger clone. This sequence joins TRBV11-2 and TRBJ2-3, with D tentatively TRBD1 (7 bases). V was cut by 7 bases and J by 3 bases, with 17 bases left in between. Germline V gives CDR1 SGHAT, CDR2 FQNNGV. The CDR3 length is 15 residues. The CDR3 is CASNQEGAPTDTQYF. In nucleotides, the CDR3 is TGTGCCAGCAACCAGGAGGGGGCACCGACAGATACGCAGTATTTT.

On this clonotype itself: The CDR3 ends on some other residue instead of the conserved phenylalanine or tryptophan, so this is likely a read error. V is TRBV14 and J is TRBJ2-7; D uncertain. The CDR3 is made up of 15 amino acids. The V gene lost 4 bases and the J gene lost 0 bases, with 13 bases spanning the gap. CDR1 is SGHDN and CDR2 is FVKESK in the germline V gene. DNA of the CDR3: TGTGCCAGCAGCCGCGCCGGGCTCATCTCCTACGAGCAGTACCTC. Its translation: CASSRAGLISYEQYL.

A word on this clonotype: Without the conserved terminal phenylalanine or tryptophan, this CDR3 likely stems from a read error. The chain has TRBV19 and TRBJ2-7; weak D call: TRBD2 (6 bases). The V end was cut by 8 bases, the J end by 2 bases, with 10 bases between. The germline V gene encodes CDR1 LNHDA and CDR2 SQIVND (reference sequence). The CDR3 consists of 12 residues. As DNA, the CDR3 is TGTGCCAGTGGAGGGTCGACCTACGAGCAGTACCTC. Translation: CASGGSTYEQYL.

This clonotype was seen more than once but under ten times. The chain couples TRBV4-1 to TRBJ1-5; D is undetermined. The CDR3 runs 15 residues. The germline V gene encodes CDR1 MGHRA and CDR2 YSYEKL. Trimming took off 4 bases at V and 0 bases at J, with 10 bases between the two ends. The CDR3 DNA follows: TGCGCCAGCAGCCTAGCGTCCCTTAGCAATCAGCCCCAGCATTTT. Translating gives CASSLASLSNQPQHF.

This chain uses TRBV11-2 with TRBJ2-3; D might be TRBD2 (5 bases). V was trimmed by 5 bases and J by 2 bases, leaving 20 bases between them. This CDR3 is built from 17 residues. Germline values: CDR1 SGHAT, CDR2 FQNNGV. The CDR3 DNA reads as TGTGCCAGCAGCGGCACATTGCCGGGGATCCACACAGATACGCAGTATTTT. This translates into CASSGTLPGIHTDTQYF.

The chain joins TRBV28 to TRBJ2-6; D remains unclear. Trimming took 3 bases from V and 0 from J, leaving 6 bases between them. This CDR3 has 15 residues. Germline CDR1 reads MDHEN; CDR2 reads SYDVKM. CDR3 bases: TGTGCCAGCAGTTTCCCTCCCTCTGGGGCCAACGTCCTGACTTTC. This translates into CASSFPPSGANVLTF.

This clonotype was observed a few times. The rearrangement uses TRBV20-1 and TRBJ2-4; D unresolved. Trimming shortened V by 6 bases and J by 1 base, and 7 bases separated the two germline ends. The CDR3 length is 12 residues. Germline CDR1 reads DFQATT; CDR2 reads SNEGSKA (reference sequence). Here the CDR3 DNA reads TGCAGTGCGCCGTTGGCCAAAAACATTCAGTACTTC. Protein sequence: CSAPLAKNIQYF.

This clonotype turned up a few times. The chain's CDR3 is CASSQDVGTRLEQYF. Written as DNA, the CDR3 is TGCGCCAGCAGCCAAGATGTAGGGACCCGGCTGGAGCAGTACTTC. The gene calls are TRBV4-3 and TRBJ2-7; D is possibly TRBD1 or TRBD2 (5 bases each). The germline gives CDR1 LGHNA, CDR2 YSLEER. The CDR3 length is 15 residues. V lost 0 bases to trimming and J lost 7 bases, with 16 bases between them.

The CDR3 protein is CASSQERFTGGGTEAFF. The CDR3 nucleotides are TGCGCCAGCAGCCAAGAACGCTTTACAGGGGGAGGAACTGAAGCTTTCTTT. This chain connects TRBV4-3 to TRBJ1-1; TRBD1 matches at 8 bases. The CDR3 covers 17 residues. From germline, CDR1 is LGHNA and CDR2 YSLEER. V shed 0 bases and J 5 bases; nucleotides not matched to a gene: 11.

This clonotype was counted a few times. The V and J genes are TRBV9 and TRBJ2-5; TRBD2 matches at 16 bases. This CDR3 has 19 amino acids. After removal of 0 bases from V and 3 bases from J, the junction contained 8 bases not matched to a gene. The germline CDR1 and CDR2 sequences are SGDLS and YYNGEE. In DNA form, the CDR3 reads TGTGCCAGCAGCGTAGGAGGGGGACTAGCGGGAGGGAAAGAAGAGACCCAGTACTTC. Its protein is CASSVGGGLAGGKEETQYF.

This chain joins TRBV29-1 and TRBJ2-1, with no clear D. The CDR3 is 10 amino acids. Trimming left V 4 bases short and J 5 bases short, with 3 bases between. Germline CDR1 and CDR2: SQVTM and ANQGSEA. The CDR3 DNA is TGCAGCGTTGTTAACAATGAGCAGTTCTTC. As protein: CSVVNNEQFF.

The genes are TRBV20-1 and TRBJ2-7; TRBD1 aligns across 7 bases. The V segment lost 7 bases and the J segment 2 bases; nucleotides outside the gene matches: 5. This CDR3 has 12 residues. The germline gives CDR1 DFQATT, CDR2 SNEGSKA (reference sequence). The CDR3 loop reads CSGQGSTYEQYF. The CDR3 nucleotides read TGCAGTGGACAGGGATCGACCTACGAGCAGTACTTC.

The rearrangement joins TRBV7-9 to TRBJ2-7; no clear D. Germline assignment: CDR1 SEHNR and CDR2 FQNEAQ (reference sequence). V was shortened by 11 bases and J by 1 base, with 18 bases between the two germline ends. There are 14 residues in the CDR3. In DNA form, the CDR3 reads TGTGCCCGCACCAAGCCCGGAACGTCCTACGAGCAGTACTTC. It specifies CARTKPGTSYEQYF.

This clonotype came up once. A clone one base away is much larger, so this may be a read error. V and J are TRBV5-1 and TRBJ2-7; 9 bases line up with TRBD1. V dropped 7 bases and J dropped 3; count of bases not matched to a gene: 11. CDR1 and CDR2 (germline): SGHRS, YFSETQ. The CDR3 length is 15 residues. DNA for the CDR3: TGCGCCAGCCGCCTCGGGACAGGGTTGGGCTACGAGCAGTACTTC. It codes for CASRLGTGLGYEQYF. The variable domain in full, with the rest retrieved from reference TRBV5-1 and TRBJ2-7, is KAGVTQTPRYLIKTRGQQVTLSCSPISGHRSVSWYQQTPGQGLQFLFEYFSETQRNKGNFPGRFSGRQFSNSRSEMNVSTLELGDSALYLCASRLGTGLGYEQYFGPGTRLTVT.

This clonotype was detected only a few times. A read error may produce the germline difference seen at one junction end. The gene calls are TRBV20-1 and TRBJ2-2; 10 bases are shared with TRBD2. The CDR3 spans 13 residues. Germline loops: CDR1 DFQATT, CDR2 SNEGSKA (reference sequence). The CDR3, as DNA: TGCGGTGCCCTAGCGGGAGACACCGGGGAGCTGTTTTTT. Residues: CGALAGDTGELFF.

At least ten counts were recorded for this clonotype. The genes are TRBV20-1 and TRBJ2-7; TRBD2 matches at 7 bases. Germline CDR1 DFQATT, CDR2 SNEGSKA (reference sequence). CDR3 length: 15 residues. V was pared by 5 bases and J by 3 bases, with 13 bases of the junction left unmatched. The CDR3 DNA is TGCAGTGCTGCATCCCTCGGTCTAGCGGACTACGAGCAGTACTTC. Translation gives CSAASLGLADYEQYF.

The chain's CDR3 is CASSLEEVGSIGVGELFF. In DNA form, the CDR3 reads TGTGCCAGCAGCTTAGAGGAAGTGGGGTCCATCGGAGTCGGGGAGCTGTTTTTT. V and J are TRBV7-2 and TRBJ2-2; D is unclear. V was trimmed by 1 base and J by 7 bases, leaving 22 bases between them. The CDR3 sequence is 18 residues long. The germline CDR1 and CDR2 sequences are SGHTA and FQGNSA.

The chain carries TRBV3-1 and TRBJ2-7; 10 bases match TRBD2. This CDR3 spans 18 amino acids. J lost 1 base, V lost 0 bases, and 9 bases had no gene match. The germline V gene has CDR1 LGHDT and CDR2 YNNKEL (reference sequence). CDR3 protein: CASSQEGPSGGWSYEQYF. The DNA for the CDR3 is TGTGCCAGCAGCCAAGAAGGCCCTAGCGGGGGTTGGTCCTACGAGCAGTACTTC.

This rearrangement joins TRBV10-3 to TRBJ2-7, with 7 bases fitting TRBD1. CDR3 size: 16 residues. With V trimmed by 1 base and J by 3 bases, 9 bases remained unmatched. Germline V gene sequence: CDR1 ENHRY, CDR2 SYGVKD. CDR3 amino acids: CAISELLSGTDYEQYF. CDR3 bases: TGTGCCATCAGTGAGTTACTATCCGGGACAGACTACGAGCAGTACTTC.

This clonotype has ten or more counts. The rearrangement uses TRBV14 and TRBJ2-7, with TRBD2 matching over 7 bases. V shed 4 bases, J shed 1 base, and the junction held 10 bases outside the gene matches. The CDR3 runs to 16 residues. Germline V lookup: CDR1 SGHDN, CDR2 FVKESK. In DNA, the CDR3 is TGTGCCAGCAGCCCCCGGGCTAGCGGACCATCCTACGAGCAGTACTTC. Amino acid sequence: CASSPRASGPSYEQYF.

This clonotype was seen ten or more times. J is TRBJ1-1 and V is TRBV11-2; D is undetermined. The CDR3 has 17 amino acids. Germline assignment: CDR1 SGHAT and CDR2 FQNNGV. The V and J ends lost 5 bases and 4 bases respectively, with 23 bases between them. The CDR3 nucleotides are TGTGCCAGCAGCCGAGGTCGGGGAGGAGTTGGGAGCACTGAAGCTTTCTTT. Protein product: CASSRGRGGVGSTEAFF.

This clonotype occurred many times. The CDR3 coding sequence is TGCGCCAGCAGCCAAGATTGGGAGACAGGGACTAATTCACCCCTCCACTTT. This translates into CASSQDWETGTNSPLHF. J is TRBJ1-6 and V is TRBV4-3; 7 bases map to TRBD1. Germline V gene data show CDR1 as LGHNA and CDR2 as YSLEER. The CDR3 is made up of 17 amino acids. Trimming cost V 0 bases and J 6 bases; bases outside gene matches: 8.

This clonotype has at least ten counts. The V and J genes are TRBV20-1 and TRBJ2-7, with 7 positions matching TRBD2. This CDR3 is 18 amino acids long. The V and J ends lost 5 bases and 0 bases, in that order; junction bases with no gene match: 19. Germline CDR1 is DFQATT and CDR2 is SNEGSKA (reference sequence). CDR3 coding DNA: TGCAGTGCTGCACGTAGCCCTTATGAGCGGGGAAGCTCCTACGAGCAGTACTTC. It specifies CSAARSPYERGSSYEQYF.